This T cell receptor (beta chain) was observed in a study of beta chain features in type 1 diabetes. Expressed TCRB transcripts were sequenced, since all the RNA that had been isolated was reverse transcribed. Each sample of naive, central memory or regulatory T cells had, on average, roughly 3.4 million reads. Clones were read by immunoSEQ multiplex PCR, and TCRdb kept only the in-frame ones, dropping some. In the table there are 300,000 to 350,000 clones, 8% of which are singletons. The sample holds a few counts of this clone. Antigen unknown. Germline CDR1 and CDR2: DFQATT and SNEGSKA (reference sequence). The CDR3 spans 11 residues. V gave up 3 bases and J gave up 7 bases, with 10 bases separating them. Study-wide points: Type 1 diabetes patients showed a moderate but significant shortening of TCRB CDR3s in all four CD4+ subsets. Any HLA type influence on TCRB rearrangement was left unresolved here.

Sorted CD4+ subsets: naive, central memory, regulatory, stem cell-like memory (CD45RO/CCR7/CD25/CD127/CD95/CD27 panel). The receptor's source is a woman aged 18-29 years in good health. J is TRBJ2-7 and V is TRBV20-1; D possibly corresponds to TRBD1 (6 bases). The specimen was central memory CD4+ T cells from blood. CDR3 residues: CSASSRGEQYF. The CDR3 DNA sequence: TGCAGTGCTAGTAGTAGGGGGGAGCAGTACTTC.